This T cell receptor (beta chain) was observed in a study of cytomegalovirus exposure and HLA in healthy donors. Sequencing was performed with immunoSEQ multiplex PCR; in TCRdb, only in-frame clones are kept and a portion is missing. The table includes approximately 60,000 clones, roughly 94% detected once. V was cut by 2 bases and J by 7 bases, with 11 bases left in between. Germline V gene data show CDR1 as MDHEN and CDR2 as SYDVKM. This CDR3 comprises 13 residues. The rearrangement links TRBV28 to TRBJ1-2; TRBD1 is a possible D gene (5 bases). The TCR was taken from a woman between 18 and 30 years old in good health and CMV-seropositive. Sequencing was carried out using PBMCs. The CDR3 DNA sequence: TGTGCCAGCAGTTTAGGGTCCAGGGTTGGCTACACCTTC. Its protein is CASSLGSRVGYTF.